This paragraph covers one T cell receptor (beta chain) sequence. The antigen remains undetermined. The sample originates from a study of cytomegalovirus exposure and HLA in healthy donors. Study background: Earlier findings included more than 95 million unique TCR beta sequences obtained from 150 million to 200 million T cells.

The germline CDR1 and CDR2 sequences are LNHDA and SQIVND (reference sequence). V lost 9 bases and J lost 7, with 15 bases in between. The CDR3 consists of 13 residues. PCR used 60 Vbeta primers and 13 Jbeta primers. Sequencing was performed with immunoSEQ multiplex PCR; in TCRdb, only in-frame clones are kept and a portion is missing. Of over 150,000 clones in the sample, more than 80% were seen once. Whole-study findings and limits: Sequencing depth roughly uniform across donors was assumed in presence/absence analyses. A later analysis showed HLA-associated TCR beta chains outstripping equally common others in clonal expansion.

The V gene is TRBV19, the J gene TRBJ1-4; TRBD1 is a possible D gene (5 bases). The receptor's source is a man between 18 and 29 years old in good health and CMV-seronegative. Sequencing used PBMCs. CDR3: CASRRQPGEKLFF. DNA for the CDR3: TGTGCCAGCCGACGACAGCCAGGTGAAAAACTGTTTTTT.